This TCR beta chain was recovered during a study of CD8 T cells in ankylosing spondylitis. The length of the CDR3 is 16 residues. With 0 bases removed from V and 2 bases from J, the gap between germline ends came to 14 bases. CDR1 and CDR2 from the germline V gene are DFQATT and SNEGSKA (reference sequence). General observations from the study: A TCR beta motif made of several highly homologous variants seemed typical of ankylosing spondylitis blood.

This clonotype has at least ten counts. Its antigen is not known. Using its own MiXCR run on the 5' RACE reads, TCRdb lists one record per CDR3 protein. This sample has around 130,000 distinct CDR3 sequences, with around 9.3% found just once. The clonotype was recovered from a male donor with ankylosing spondylitis or in good health (not recorded which). Sequencing was carried out using blood, either unsorted or a sorted T cell fraction (not recorded which). The rearrangement links TRBV20-1 to TRBJ2-1; tentatively, D is TRBD1 or TRBD2 (6 bases each). In nucleotides, the CDR3 is TGCAGTGCTAGAGATTATAGGGGGGCCGCCTACAATGAGCAGTTCTTC. This sequence encodes CSARDYRGAAYNEQFF.